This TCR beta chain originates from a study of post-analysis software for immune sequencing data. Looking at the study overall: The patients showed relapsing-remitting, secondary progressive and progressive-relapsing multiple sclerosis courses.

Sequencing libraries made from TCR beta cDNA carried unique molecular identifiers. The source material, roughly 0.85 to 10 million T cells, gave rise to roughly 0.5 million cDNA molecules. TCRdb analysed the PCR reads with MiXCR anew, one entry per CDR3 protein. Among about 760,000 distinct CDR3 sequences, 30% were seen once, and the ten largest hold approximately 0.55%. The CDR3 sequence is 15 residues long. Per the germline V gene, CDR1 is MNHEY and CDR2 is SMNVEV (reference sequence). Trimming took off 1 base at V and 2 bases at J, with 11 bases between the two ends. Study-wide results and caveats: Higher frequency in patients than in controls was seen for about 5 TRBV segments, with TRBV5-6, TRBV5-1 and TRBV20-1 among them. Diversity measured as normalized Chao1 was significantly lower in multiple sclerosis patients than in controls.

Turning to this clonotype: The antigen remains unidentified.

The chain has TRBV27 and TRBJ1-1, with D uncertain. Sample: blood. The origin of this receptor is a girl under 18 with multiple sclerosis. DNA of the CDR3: TGTGCCAGCAGTTTATTTCGAGGTCACAACACTGAAGCTTTCTTT. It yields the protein CASSLFRGHNTEAFF.